The entry below describes one T cell receptor (beta chain). CDR3 length: 14 residues. Looked up from germline, CDR1 is MNHEY and CDR2 is SVGEGT. The V gene lost 5 bases and the J gene lost 3 bases, with 10 bases spanning the gap. This sample is drawn from a study of blood T cell repertoires in COVID-19. The protocol was immunoSEQ multiplex PCR, while the TCRdb copy is restricted to in-frame clones and leaves out a portion. This repertoire shows tens of thousands of clones, about 90% found once; its top ten account for approximately 6.6%. The chain employs TRBV6-2 or TRBV6-3 and TRBJ2-2; weak D call: TRBD1 (5 bases). This TCR was sampled from a woman between 55 and 75 years old with active or convalescent COVID-19. The sample was peripheral blood. CDR3 nucleotides: TGTGCCAGCAGTAGACAGACATACACCGGGGAGCTGTTTTTT. Translation: CASSRQTYTGELFF.